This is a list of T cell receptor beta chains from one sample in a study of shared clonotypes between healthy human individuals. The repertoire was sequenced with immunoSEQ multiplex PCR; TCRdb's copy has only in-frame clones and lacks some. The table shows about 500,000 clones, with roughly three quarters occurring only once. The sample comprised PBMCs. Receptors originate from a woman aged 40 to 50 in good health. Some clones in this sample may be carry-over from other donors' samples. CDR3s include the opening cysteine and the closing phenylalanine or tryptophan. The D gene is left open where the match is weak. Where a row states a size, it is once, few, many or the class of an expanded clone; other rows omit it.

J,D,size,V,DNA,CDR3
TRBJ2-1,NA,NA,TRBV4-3,TGCGCCAGCAGCCAAGAGCTAATAGATGAGCAGTTCTTC,CASSQELIDEQFF
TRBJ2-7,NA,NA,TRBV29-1,TGCAGCGTCAGGAAGGGGTACGAGCAGTACTTC,CSVRKGYEQYF
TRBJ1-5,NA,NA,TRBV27,TGTGCCAGCAGTCCGTGGGCAGGGGTTGGCAATCAGCCCCAGCATTTT,CASSPWAGVGNQPQHF
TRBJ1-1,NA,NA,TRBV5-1,TGCGCCAGCAGCTTGGCTATGGGGTCCGACACTGAAGCTTTCTTT,CASSLAMGSDTEAFF
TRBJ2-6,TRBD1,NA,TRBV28,TGTGCCAGCAGTCAAGGGGGCGCTGGGGCCAACGTCCTGACTTTC,CASSQGGAGANVLTF
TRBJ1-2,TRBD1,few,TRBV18,TGTGCCAGCTCACCAAATCAGGGGGCGAGGAATGGCTACACCTTC,CASSPNQGARNGYTF
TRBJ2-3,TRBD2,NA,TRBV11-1,TGTGCCAGCAGCTGGGGAGGGCTCACAGATACGCAGTATTTT,CASSWGGLTDTQYF
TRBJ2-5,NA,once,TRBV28,TGTGCCAGCAGTTTCCCCGAGGTTGAGACCCAGTACTTC,CASSFPEVETQYF
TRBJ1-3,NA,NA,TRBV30,TGTGCCTGGAGTCGTACGTTTAACACCATATATTTT,CAWSRTFNTIYF
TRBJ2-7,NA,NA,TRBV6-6,TGTGCCAGCACCTTACGAGGGGCGGGGACGTACGAGCAGTACTTC,CASTLRGAGTYEQYF
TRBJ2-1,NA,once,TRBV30,TGTGCCTGGATGGGGGTTTCCCATGAGCAGTTCTTC,CAWMGVSHEQFF
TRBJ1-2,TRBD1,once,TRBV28,TGTGCCAGTAGAGGACAGGTGGACGGCTACACCTTC,CASRGQVDGYTF
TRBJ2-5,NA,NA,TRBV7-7,TGTGCCAGCAGCTTATCAGCACAGGAGACCCAGTACTTC,CASSLSAQETQYF
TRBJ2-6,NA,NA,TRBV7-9,TGTGCCAGCAGTAAGAGGGGCTCTGGGGCCAACGTCCTGACTTTC,CASSKRGSGANVLTF
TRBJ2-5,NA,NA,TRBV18,TGTGCCAGCTCACCAAACATGGGACAAGAGACCCAGTACTTC,CASSPNMGQETQYF
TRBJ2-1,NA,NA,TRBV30,TGTGCCCAGGGTAAACGTCACAATGAGCAGTTCTTC,CAQGKRHNEQFF
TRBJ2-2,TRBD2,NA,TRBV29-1,TGCAGCGCTAGGACTAGCGGGAGGGGTCTTGGGGAGCTGTTTTTT,CSARTSGRGLGELFF
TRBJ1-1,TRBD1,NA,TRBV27,TGTGCCAGCCTTACCCAGGGGGGAGAAGCTTTCTTT,CASLTQGGEAFF
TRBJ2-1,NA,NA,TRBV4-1,TGCGCCAGCAGCCAAGTTCGCGGCAATGAGCAGTTCTTC,CASSQVRGNEQFF
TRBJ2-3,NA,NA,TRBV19,TGTGCCAGTAGTATAGGTAGCACAGATACGCAGTATTTT,CASSIGSTDTQYF
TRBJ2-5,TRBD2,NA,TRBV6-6,TGTGCCAGCCACCCGGGACTAGCGGGACAAGAGACCCAGTACTTC,CASHPGLAGQETQYF
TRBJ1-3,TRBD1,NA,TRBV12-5,TGTGCTAGTGGTTTGGGGACAGGTAAAGGGCCAAACACCATATATTTT,CASGLGTGKGPNTIYF
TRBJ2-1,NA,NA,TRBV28,TGTGCCAGCAGTTTGGGGCTAGCGAGTTCCTACAATGAGCAGTTCTTC,CASSLGLASSYNEQFF
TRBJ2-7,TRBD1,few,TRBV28,TGTGCCAGCTGTCCCGGGGACAGGGGTTTCGACGAGCAGTACTTC,CASCPGDRGFDEQYF
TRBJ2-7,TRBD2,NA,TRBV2,TGTGCCAGCAGACGACTAGCGGGAGGGGAGCAGTACTTC,CASRRLAGGEQYF
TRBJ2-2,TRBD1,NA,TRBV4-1,TGCGCCAGCAGCCACTCCCCCGGGACAGGCTACCGAAGGGAGCTGTTTTTT,CASSHSPGTGYRRELFF
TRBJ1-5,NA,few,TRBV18,TGTGCCAGCTCACCCCGAGGGAATCAGCCCCAGCATTTT,CASSPRGNQPQHF
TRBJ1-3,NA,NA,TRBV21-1,TGTGCCAGCAGACCCTACTCGGGGGGCGCCGGAAACACCATATATTTT,CASRPYSGGAGNTIYF
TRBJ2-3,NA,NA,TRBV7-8,TGTGCCAGCAGCAGAGAGGAGGGTTGGGATACGCAGTATTTT,CASSREEGWDTQYF
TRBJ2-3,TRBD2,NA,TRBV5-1,TGCGCCAGCAGCTTGAGGGGAGGGGCCGGAGATACGCAGTATTTT,CASSLRGGAGDTQYF
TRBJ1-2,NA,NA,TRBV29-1,TGCAGCGTTGTCCGACGTCACTATGGCTACACCTTC,CSVVRRHYGYTF
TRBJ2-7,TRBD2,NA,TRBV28,TGTGCCAGCGGGTCCTACGGGACTAGCGGGAAGAAGGCCTACGAGCAGTACTTC,CASGSYGTSGKKAYEQYF
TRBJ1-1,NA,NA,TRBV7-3,TGTGCCAGCAGCTCGGGGCTGAGGGAGGGTAACACTGAAGCTTTCTTT,CASSSGLREGNTEAFF
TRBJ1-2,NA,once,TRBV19,TGTGCCAGTCATCACCGGGACGGTGGGTCTGGCTACACCTTC,CASHHRDGGSGYTF
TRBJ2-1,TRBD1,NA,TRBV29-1,TGCAGCGTTGATGAGACAGGGGTGTTCAATGAGCAGTTCTTC,CSVDETGVFNEQFF
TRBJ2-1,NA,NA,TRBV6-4,TGTGCCAGCAGTGAACCTCCCTCCTACAATGAGCAGTTCTTC,CASSEPPSYNEQFF
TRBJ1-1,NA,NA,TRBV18,TGTGCCAGCTCACCCCGGGGGCAGAGTGGTGAAGCTTTCTTT,CASSPRGQSGEAFF
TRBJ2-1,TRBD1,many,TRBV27,TGTGCCAGCAGTCTTAGACAGGGGGCGGGCAATGAGCAGTTCTTC,CASSLRQGAGNEQFF
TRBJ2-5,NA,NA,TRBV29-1,TGCAGCGTTGTAGGCGAGGAGACCCAGTACTTC,CSVVGEETQYF
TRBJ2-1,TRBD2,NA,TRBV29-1,TGCAGCGTTAGTAGCGGGAGGCCATCGGAGCAGTTCTTC,CSVSSGRPSEQFF
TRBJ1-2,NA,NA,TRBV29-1,TGCAGCGTTGAACGGCAGAACTATGGCTACACCTTC,CSVERQNYGYTF
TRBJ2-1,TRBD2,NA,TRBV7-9,TGTGCCAGCAGCTCGACACGTTATCTAGCGGGAGGGTTGGATGAGCAGTTCTTC,CASSSTRYLAGGLDEQFF
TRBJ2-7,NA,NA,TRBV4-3,TGCGCCAGCAGCCAAGTAACGACTACCTACGAGCAGTACTTC,CASSQVTTTYEQYF
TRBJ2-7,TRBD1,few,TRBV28,TGTGCCAGCAGTTTCCGGGACAGGGTGGTCTACGAGCAGTACTTC,CASSFRDRVVYEQYF
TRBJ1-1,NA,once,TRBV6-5,TGTGCCAGCAGTTCCGCCTTGGGCCGCACTGAAGCTTTCTTT,CASSSALGRTEAFF
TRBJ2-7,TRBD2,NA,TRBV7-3,TGTGCCAGCAGCTCACAGGGACTAGGGCTCTACGAGCAGTACTTC,CASSSQGLGLYEQYF
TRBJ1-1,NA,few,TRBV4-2,TGTGCCAGCAGCCGCCAGGGGACTGAAGCTTTCTTT,CASSRQGTEAFF
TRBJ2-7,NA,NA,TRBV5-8,TGTGCCAGCAGCTTCGGGCGGACCTACGAGCAGTACTTC,CASSFGRTYEQYF
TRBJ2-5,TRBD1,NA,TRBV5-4,TGTGCCAGCAGCCCCCGGGACAGGAGGGAGACCCAGTACTTC,CASSPRDRRETQYF
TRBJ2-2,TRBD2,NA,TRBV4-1,TGCGCCAGCAGCCAAGAAGCGGTTAGCGGGGAGTTGGGCACCGGGGAGCTGTTTTTT,CASSQEAVSGELGTGELFF
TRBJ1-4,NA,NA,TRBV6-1,TGTGCCAGCAGTGGCCTTATTGGGGAAAAACTGTTTTTT,CASSGLIGEKLFF
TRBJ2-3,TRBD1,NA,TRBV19,TGTGCCAGTAAAATCGGGACAGGGAGGACAGATACGCAGTATTTT,CASKIGTGRTDTQYF
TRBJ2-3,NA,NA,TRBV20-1,TGCAGTGCCACTACTACAGATACGCAGTATTTT,CSATTTDTQYF